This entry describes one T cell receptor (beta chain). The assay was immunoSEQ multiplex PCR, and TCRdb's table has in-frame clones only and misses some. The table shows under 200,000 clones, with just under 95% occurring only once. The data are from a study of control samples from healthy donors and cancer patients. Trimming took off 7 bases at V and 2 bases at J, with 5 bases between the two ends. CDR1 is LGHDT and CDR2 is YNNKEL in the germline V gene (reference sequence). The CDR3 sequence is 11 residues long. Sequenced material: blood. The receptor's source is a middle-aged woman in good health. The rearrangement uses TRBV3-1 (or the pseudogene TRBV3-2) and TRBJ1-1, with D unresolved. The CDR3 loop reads CASIGNTEAFF. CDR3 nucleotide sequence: TGTGCCAGCATCGGAAACACTGAAGCTTTCTTT.